A single sample is the source of the 23 T cell receptor beta chains below, sequenced in a study of shared clonotypes between healthy human individuals. The table came from immunoSEQ multiplex PCR; TCRdb's copy has only in-frame clones and leaves some out. The repertoire holds about 450,000 clones, roughly 80% seen once, with about 12% in the top ten. The sequenced sample was PBMCs. All receptors derive from a woman aged 40 to 50 in good health. Some clones in this sample may be carry-over from other donors' samples.

A few counts support this clone. The rearrangement links TRBV18 to TRBJ2-7, with 9 bases aligning to TRBD2. The CDR3 is 19 amino acids. Germline V gene lookup returns CDR1 KGHSH and CDR2 LQKENI. J gave up 3 bases and V 3 bases, and 18 bases lay outside the gene matches. This CDR3 is CASSPGPGASGKSYYEQYF. The CDR3 nucleotides read TGTGCCAGCTCACCCGGCCCGGGGGCTAGCGGGAAAAGTTACTACGAGCAGTACTTC.

This chain uses TRBV6-5 with TRBJ2-7; a possible D gene is TRBD2 (5 bases). CDR3 length: 15 residues. V lost 5 bases and J lost 1, with 15 bases in between. Germline-derived CDR1 and CDR2 are MNHEY and SVGAGI. The CDR3 sequence is CASSPGWRGSYEQYF. CDR3 nucleotide sequence: TGTGCCAGCAGTCCCGGTTGGCGAGGGTCCTACGAGCAGTACTTC.

For this clone: Other DNA sequences in the sample encode the same CDR3. The gene calls are TRBV30 and TRBJ1-1; D is unresolved. Germline V gene sequence: CDR1 GTSNPN, CDR2 SVGIG (reference sequence). The CDR3 loop spans 13 amino acids. V dropped 0 bases and J dropped 0 bases, with 5 bases sitting between them. The CDR3 region is CAWSVEVNTEAFF. The CDR3 DNA reads TGTGCCTGGAGTGTAGAGGTGAACACTGAAGCTTTCTTT. Supplemented by reference TRBV30 and TRBJ1-1, the full variable domain reads SQTIHQWPATLVQPVGSPLSLECTVEGTSNPNLYWYRQAAGRGLQLLFYSVGIGQISSEVPQNLSASRPQDRQFILSSKKLLLSDSGFYLCAWSVEVNTEAFFGQGTRLTVV.

V and J are TRBV1 and TRBJ2-3. TRBV1 is a known pseudogene. CDR3 length: 15 residues. The DNA for the CDR3 is TGCACCAGCAGCCAAGAGCCCGGGGCCCCAGATACGCAGTATTTT. This gives the protein CTSSQEPGAPDTQYF.

This chain joins TRBV28 and TRBJ2-5; a possible D gene is TRBD1 (7 bases). The length of the CDR3 is 15 residues. The germline gives CDR1 MDHEN, CDR2 SYDVKM. V was clipped by 6 bases and J by 4 bases, with 18 bases between them. The CDR3 sequence is CASRAGGEGGETQYF. In DNA, the CDR3 is TGTGCCAGCAGAGCAGGGGGAGAGGGGGGAGAGACCCAGTACTTC. The full variable domain, with the rest looked up from reference TRBV28 and TRBJ2-5, is DVKVTQSSRYLVKRTGEKVFLECVQDMDHENMFWYRQDPGLGLRLIYFSYDVKMKEKGDIPEGYSVSREKKERFSLILESASTNQTSMYLCASRAGGEGGETQYFGPGTRLLVL.

The chain joins TRBV5-4 to TRBJ2-7, with 8 bases aligning to TRBD2. This CDR3 has 14 residues. The ends lost 0 bases at V and 1 base at J; junction bases unmatched: 0. Per germline, CDR1 SGHNT and CDR2 YYREEE (reference sequence). The chain's CDR3 is CASSLVAGSYEQYF. In DNA, the CDR3 is TGTGCCAGCAGCTTGGTAGCGGGATCCTACGAGCAGTACTTC. Using reference TRBV5-4 and TRBJ2-7 for the parts outside the CDR3, the full variable domain is ETGVTQSPTHLIKTRGQQVTLRCSSQSGHNTVSWYQQALGQGPQFIFQYYREEENGRGNFPPRFSGLQFPNYSSELNVNALELDDSALYLCASSLVAGSYEQYFGPGTRLTVT.

With respect to this clone: Different DNA sequences within this sample yield the same CDR3. The CDR3 coding sequence is TGTGCCTGGAGTATTGGGGGAGTTGGAAACACCATATATTTT. It codes for CAWSIGGVGNTIYF. This chain joins TRBV30 and TRBJ1-3; maybe TRBD1 (5 bases). This CDR3 has 14 residues. The germline V gene encodes CDR1 GTSNPN and CDR2 SVGIG (reference sequence). Trimming stripped 2 bases from V and 3 bases from J, with 11 bases between.

This clone appeared a few times. CDR3 sequence reads: CASSQEREGYNEQFF. Here the CDR3 DNA reads TGTGCCAGCAGCCAAGAGCGGGAGGGCTACAATGAGCAGTTCTTC. The rearrangement links TRBV4-2 to TRBJ2-1; 9 nucleotides align to TRBD2. Germline V gene sequence: CDR1 LGHNA, CDR2 YNFKEQ. This CDR3 has 15 residues. V trimming: 0 bases; J trimming: 3 bases; junction bases outside the gene matches: 0.

The chain carries TRBV5-1 and TRBJ2-7; possibly TRBD2 for D (6 bases). This CDR3 has 13 residues. V was trimmed by 4 bases and J by 4 bases, leaving 12 bases between them. Looked up from germline, CDR1 is SGHRS and CDR2 is YFSETQ. The CDR3 DNA is TGCGCCAGCAGCGAGGTTGGGGGGTACGAGCAGTACTTC. Amino acids: CASSEVGGYEQYF.

This chain links TRBV7-3 with TRBJ2-3; no firm D call. The CDR3 is 12 residues long. Germline loops: CDR1 SGHTA, CDR2 FQGTGA. V gave up 8 bases and J gave up 6 bases, with 12 bases separating them. The CDR3 DNA reads as TGTGCCAGCGCCACTACAGACGATACGCAGTATTTT. This sequence encodes CASATTDDTQYF.

This clone has just a few counts. This sequence joins TRBV4-2 and TRBJ1-1, with D possibly matching TRBD1 (5 bases). CDR1 LGHNA and CDR2 YNFKEQ come from the germline V gene. The CDR3 spans 15 residues. Trimming removed 0 bases from V and 3 bases from J, with 11 bases in between. The CDR3 DNA sequence: TGTGCCAGCAGCCAAGAAAGGCCCAGGGACACTGAAGCTTTCTTT. Translated, it gives CASSQERPRDTEAFF.

The gene calls are TRBV28 and TRBJ2-1, with unresolved D. Per the germline V gene, CDR1 is MDHEN and CDR2 is SYDVKM. V dropped 1 base and J dropped 6 bases, with 19 bases sitting between them. This CDR3 contains 17 residues. The CDR3 DNA reads TGTGCCAGCAGTTTATCGTCACGGGTAAAGCCCACCAATGAGCAGTTCTTC. It yields the protein CASSLSSRVKPTNEQFF.

This sequence joins TRBV19 and TRBJ2-2, with a weak D call TRBD2 (6 bases). The CDR3 has 14 amino acids. V lost 5 bases and J lost 2, with 9 bases in between. Germline V gene data show CDR1 as LNHDA and CDR2 as SQIVND (reference sequence). CDR3 residues: CASSGGINTGELFF. The CDR3 DNA sequence: TGTGCCAGTAGTGGGGGGATCAACACCGGGGAGCTGTTTTTT.

V is TRBV6-1 and J is TRBJ1-2, with D uncertain. Per germline, CDR1 MNHNS and CDR2 SASEGT. This CDR3 has 13 residues. Trimming stripped 5 bases from V and 4 bases from J, with 11 bases between. The CDR3 sequence is CASSQVLGYGYTF. DNA for the CDR3: TGTGCCAGCAGTCAAGTACTGGGCTATGGCTACACCTTC.

This clone was observed a few times. The chain is built from TRBV1 and TRBJ2-2; TRBD2 is the table's D call, not checked against the DNA. TRBV1 is classified as a pseudogene. The CDR3 spans 17 residues. CDR3 region: CTSSQDLREEGVGELFF. DNA for the CDR3: TGCACCAGCAGCCAAGATCTGCGGGAGGAAGGCGTCGGGGAGCTGTTTTTT.

This chain connects TRBV7-6 to TRBJ1-1; 9 nucleotides line up with TRBD1. V was clipped by 5 bases and J by 6 bases; unmatched bases: 4. CDR3 length: 13 residues. Germline lookup yields CDR1 SGHVS and CDR2 FNYEAQ. CDR3 loop: CASSPGQGSEAFF. The CDR3 bases are TGTGCCAGCAGCCCGGGACAGGGTTCTGAAGCTTTCTTT.

This chain joins TRBV5-1 and TRBJ2-2, with 7 bases matching TRBD2. Losses at the gene ends were 4 bases for V and 0 bases for J; bases not matched to a gene: 9. The CDR3 is 17 residues long. Germline lookup yields CDR1 SGHRS and CDR2 YFSETQ. This CDR3 reads CASSPAGRGPNTGELFF. CDR3 nucleotides: TGCGCCAGCAGCCCGGCGGGGAGGGGCCCGAACACCGGGGAGCTGTTTTTT. The variable domain in full, with the rest retrieved from reference TRBV5-1 and TRBJ2-2, is KAGVTQTPRYLIKTRGQQVTLSCSPISGHRSVSWYQQTPGQGLQFLFEYFSETQRNKGNFPGRFSGRQFSNSRSEMNVSTLELGDSALYLCASSPAGRGPNTGELFFGEGSRLTVL.

There are a few counts of this clone. A read error may explain this, as a much larger clone is one base away. This rearrangement joins TRBV30 to TRBJ1-1; possibly TRBD1 for D (5 bases). The CDR3 covers 15 residues. The V gene lost 0 bases and the J gene lost 6 bases, with 17 bases spanning the gap. Germline CDR1 is GTSNPN and CDR2 is SVGIG (reference sequence). CDR3 in amino acids: CAWSVGRAGDAEAFF. DNA for the CDR3: TGTGCCTGGAGTGTAGGTAGAGCCGGGGACGCTGAAGCTTTCTTT.

This chain connects TRBV7-3 to TRBJ2-1, with TRBD2 matching over 10 bases. The germline gives CDR1 SGHTA, CDR2 FQGTGA. This CDR3 comprises 14 residues. V gave up 5 bases and J gave up 10 bases; unmatched junction bases: 8. The CDR3 DNA sequence: TGTGCCAGCAGCCCAAGCGGGAGGGCCCTCGAGCAGTTCTTC. It codes for CASSPSGRALEQFF.

The chain uses TRBV4-1 and TRBJ2-7; D gene unclear. The CDR3 runs to 14 residues. Trimming removed 2 bases from V and 7 bases from J, with 15 bases in between. Per the germline V gene, CDR1 is MGHRA and CDR2 is YSYEKL. In nucleotides, the CDR3 is TGCGCCAGCAGCCAAAACAACAACCTTGGAGAGCAGTACTTC. Translation: CASSQNNNLGEQYF.

This chain uses TRBV30 with TRBJ2-2; D is undetermined. Germline V gene sequence: CDR1 GTSNPN, CDR2 SVGIG (reference sequence). This CDR3 is 11 amino acids long. V lost 1 base and J lost 6, with 3 bases in between. Here the CDR3 reads CAWSGSGELFF. CDR3 in DNA: TGTGCCTGGAGTGGGTCCGGGGAGCTGTTTTTT.

This chain uses TRBV6-4 with TRBJ2-1, with 14 bases matching TRBD2. J was trimmed by 8 bases and V by 5 bases; bases with no gene match: 2. CDR3 length: 14 amino acids. Germline CDR1 is MRHNA and CDR2 is SNTAGT. CDR3 bases: TGTGCCAGCAGTCGGGGACTAGCGGGAGATGAGCAGTTCTTC. It translates to CASSRGLAGDEQFF.

V and J are TRBV18 and TRBJ1-2; 12 positions match TRBD1. CDR1 is KGHSH, CDR2 LQKENI, per germline. This CDR3 region has 15 residues. V trimming: 3 bases; J trimming: 6 bases; junction bases outside the gene matches: 5. This CDR3 is CASSPGQGAGDGYTF. DNA for the CDR3: TGTGCCAGCTCACCGGGACAGGGGGCAGGGGATGGCTACACCTTC.